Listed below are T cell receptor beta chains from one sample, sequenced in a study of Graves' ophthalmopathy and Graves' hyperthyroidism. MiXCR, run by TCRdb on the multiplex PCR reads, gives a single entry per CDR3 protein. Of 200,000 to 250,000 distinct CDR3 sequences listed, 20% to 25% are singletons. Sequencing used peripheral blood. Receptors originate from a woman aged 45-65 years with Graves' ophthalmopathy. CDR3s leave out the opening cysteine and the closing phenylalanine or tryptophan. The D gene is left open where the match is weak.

ASRAGTGWATQY	12	TRBD1	TRBV6-5
ASSFGRGQGGQETQY	15	NA	TRBV5-5
ASSLSPDRQTY	11	TRBD1	TRBV28
ASSPRGGINSPLH	13	NA	TRBV9
ASSFVGQVASSSYEQY	16	TRBD1	TRBV13
ASSTQDRVQETQY	13	TRBD1	TRBV19
ASTKPGTGGLSYQETQY	17	TRBD1	TRBV2
ASSLRDRTYEQY	12	TRBD1	TRBV5-1
AWSVGARGNTIY	12	NA	TRBV30
ASGRPSGRETQY	12	TRBD2	TRBV12-5
ASERVGQPQH	10	NA	TRBV7-9
ASQDRGNYGYT	11	TRBD1	TRBV19
ASSLSFGAARIAYEQY	16	NA	TRBV11-1
ASSLVGQSIAYEQY	14	NA	TRBV5-6
ASSHRFASYEQY	12	NA	TRBV28
SARGQLLGNYEQY	13	NA	TRBV20-1
ASTRHHNYGYT	11	NA	TRBV12-3/TRBV12-4
ASSLVPGGAGANVLT	15	TRBD1	TRBV12-3/TRBV12-4
ASSEALKDKAF	11	NA	TRBV6-1
ASSYAPRTSGTYEQY	15	TRBD2	TRBV5-1
AIRDGLSSYEQY	12	NA	TRBV10-3
ASGSGGSGANVLT	13	TRBD1	TRBV12-5
ASSLVLTSKARAF	13	NA	TRBV7-9
ASSLVGGGLSYEQY	14	NA	TRBV5-4
ASSRTGTNYGYT	12	TRBD1	TRBV19